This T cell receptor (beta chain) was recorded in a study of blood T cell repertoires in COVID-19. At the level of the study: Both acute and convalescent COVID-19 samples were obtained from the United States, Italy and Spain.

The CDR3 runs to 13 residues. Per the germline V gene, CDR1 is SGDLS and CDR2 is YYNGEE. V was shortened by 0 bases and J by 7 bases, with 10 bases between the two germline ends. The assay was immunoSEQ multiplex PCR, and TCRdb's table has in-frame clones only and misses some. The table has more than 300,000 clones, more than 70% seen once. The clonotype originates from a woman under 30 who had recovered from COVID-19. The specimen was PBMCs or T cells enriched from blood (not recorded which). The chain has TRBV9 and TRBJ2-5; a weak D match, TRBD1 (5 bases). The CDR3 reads CASSVALGVTQYF. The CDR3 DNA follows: TGTGCCAGCAGCGTAGCTCTAGGGGTGACCCAGTACTTC.